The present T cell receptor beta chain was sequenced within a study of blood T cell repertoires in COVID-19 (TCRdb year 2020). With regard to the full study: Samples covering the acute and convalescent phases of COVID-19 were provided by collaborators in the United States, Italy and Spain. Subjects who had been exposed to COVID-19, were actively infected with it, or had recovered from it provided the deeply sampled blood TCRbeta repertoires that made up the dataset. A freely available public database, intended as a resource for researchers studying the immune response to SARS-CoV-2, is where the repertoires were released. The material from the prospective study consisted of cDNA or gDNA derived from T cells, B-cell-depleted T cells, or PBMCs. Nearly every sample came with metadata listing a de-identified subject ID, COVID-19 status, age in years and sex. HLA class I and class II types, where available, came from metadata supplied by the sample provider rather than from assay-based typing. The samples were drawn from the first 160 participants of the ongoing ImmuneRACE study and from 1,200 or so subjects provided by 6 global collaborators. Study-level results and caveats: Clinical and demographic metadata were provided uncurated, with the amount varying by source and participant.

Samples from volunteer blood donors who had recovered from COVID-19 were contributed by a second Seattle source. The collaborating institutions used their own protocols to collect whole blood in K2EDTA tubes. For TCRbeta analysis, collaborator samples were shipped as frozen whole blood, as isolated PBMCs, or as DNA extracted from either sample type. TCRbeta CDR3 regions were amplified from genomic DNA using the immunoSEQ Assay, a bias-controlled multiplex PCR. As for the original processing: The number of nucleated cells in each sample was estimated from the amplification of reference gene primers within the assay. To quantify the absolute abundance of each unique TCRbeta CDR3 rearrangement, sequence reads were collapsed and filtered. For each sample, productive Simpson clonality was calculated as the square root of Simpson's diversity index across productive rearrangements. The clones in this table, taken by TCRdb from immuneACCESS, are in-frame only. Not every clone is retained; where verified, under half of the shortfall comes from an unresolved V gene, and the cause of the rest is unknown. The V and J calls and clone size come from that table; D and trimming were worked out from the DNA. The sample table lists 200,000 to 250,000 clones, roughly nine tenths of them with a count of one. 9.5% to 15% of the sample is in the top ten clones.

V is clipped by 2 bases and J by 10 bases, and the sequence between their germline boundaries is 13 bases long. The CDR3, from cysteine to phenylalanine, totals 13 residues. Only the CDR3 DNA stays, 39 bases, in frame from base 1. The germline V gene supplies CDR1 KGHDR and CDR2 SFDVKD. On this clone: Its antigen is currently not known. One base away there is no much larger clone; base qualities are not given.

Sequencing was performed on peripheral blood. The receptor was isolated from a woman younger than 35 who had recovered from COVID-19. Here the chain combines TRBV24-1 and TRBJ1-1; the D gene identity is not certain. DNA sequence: TGTGCCACCAGTGATTCGCCAGGCCTGGTAGCTTTCTTT. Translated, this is CATSDSPGLVAFF.